This is a list of T cell receptor beta chains from one sample in a study of blood T cell repertoires in COVID-19. Libraries were prepared by immunoSEQ multiplex PCR; TCRdb keeps only in-frame clonotypes and omits some of them. The data hold approximately 230,000 clones, with approximately 80% observed a single time. Specimen: PBMCs or T cells enriched from blood (not recorded which). All receptors come from a man aged 40-49 years who had recovered from COVID-19. The CDR3 runs from the conserved cysteine through the conserved F or W. The D gene is left open where the match is weak. Expanded clones are given a class, and other clones once, few, many or no size at all.

.	TRBV19	.	15	TRBJ1-5	CASSATGQGNQPQHF	TGTGCCAGTAGCGCTACAGGTCAGGGGAATCAGCCCCAGCATTTT
.	TRBV6-5	TRBD1	15	TRBJ2-5	CASRDLRGRQETQYF	TGTGCCAGCAGAGATCTCAGGGGGCGCCAAGAGACCCAGTACTTC
once	TRBV7-6	.	16	TRBJ2-2	CASSLVGGAVTGELFF	TGTGCCAGCAGCTTAGTGGGGGGGGCCGTCACCGGGGAGCTGTTTTTT
.	TRBV24-1	.	16	TRBJ2-3	CATSGSRATNTDTQYF	TGTGCCACCAGTGGTAGCCGTGCTACCAACACAGATACGCAGTATTTT
.	TRBV19	.	15	TRBJ2-7	CASSIGGRGEYEQYF	TGTGCCAGTAGTATAGGAGGCAGGGGTGAATACGAGCAGTACTTC
.	TRBV5-1	.	15	TRBJ1-5	CASSPSGGSNQPQHF	TGCGCCAGCAGCCCGTCCGGGGGAAGCAATCAGCCCCAGCATTTT
.	TRBV2	.	13	TRBJ2-5	CASSDRGGETQYF	TGTGCCAGCAGTGACAGGGGCGGTGAGACCCAGTACTTC
once	TRBV7-9	TRBD1	14	TRBJ2-5	CASSARTGEETQYF	TGTGCCAGCAGCGCGCGAACAGGGGAAGAGACCCAGTACTTC
.	TRBV7-8	TRBD1	16	TRBJ1-4	CASSIRQGQQVEKLFF	TGTGCCAGCAGCATCAGACAGGGTCAGCAGGTTGAAAAACTGTTTTTT
.	TRBV9	.	17	TRBJ1-2	CASSEGLASEAIYGYTF	TGTGCCAGCAGCGAGGGGTTGGCTTCGGAAGCCATCTATGGCTACACCTTC
.	TRBV5-1	.	16	TRBJ2-3	CASSLALNLGTDTQYF	TGCGCCAGCAGCTTGGCCCTTAACCTCGGTACAGATACGCAGTATTTT
few	TRBV28	.	17	TRBJ1-3	CASSPPGGRGTGNTIYF	TGTGCCAGCAGTCCGCCGGGGGGAAGGGGTACTGGAAACACCATATATTTT
.	TRBV5-8	TRBD2	18	TRBJ2-5	CASSLVWLAGGRRETQYF	TGTGCCAGCAGCTTGGTATGGCTAGCGGGAGGCCGTCGGGAGACCCAGTACTTC
.	TRBV5-1	.	14	TRBJ1-2	CASSLADSPYGYTF	TGCGCCAGCAGCTTAGCAGACTCCCCTTATGGCTACACCTTC
.	TRBV27	.	14	TRBJ1-4	CASSVVQGGEKLFF	TGTGCCAGTTCGGTGGTTCAGGGAGGGGAAAAACTGTTTTTT
.	TRBV4-3	.	16	TRBJ1-2	CASSQDFEGLNYGYTF	TGCGCCAGCAGCCAAGACTTTGAGGGCTTGAACTATGGCTACACCTTC
.	TRBV7-2	.	13	TRBJ1-1	CASSFGWGGPAFF	TGTGCCAGCAGCTTTGGTTGGGGGGGCCCAGCTTTCTTT
.	TRBV3-1/TRBV3-2	.	13	TRBJ1-1	CASSPRLGGGAFF	TGTGCCAGCAGCCCCCGATTGGGGGGAGGAGCTTTCTTT
.	TRBV18	TRBD1	15	TRBJ2-7	CASSLRDRGLYEQYF	TGTGCCAGCTCCCTTAGGGACAGGGGTCTCTACGAGCAGTACTTC
once	TRBV11-2	.	14	TRBJ1-6	CASSLLTGNSPLHF	TGTGCCAGCAGCTTACTGACAGGAAATTCACCCCTCCACTTT
.	TRBV5-8	.	14	TRBJ1-4	CASSLDSRNEKLFF	TGTGCCAGCAGCCTAGACAGCCGAAATGAAAAACTGTTTTTT
.	TRBV5-6	.	15	TRBJ2-2	CASSPLRMNTGELFF	TGTGCCAGCAGCCCCTTGAGAATGAACACCGGGGAGCTGTTTTTT
.	TRBV29-1	.	14	TRBJ1-2	CSVERQPPAYGYTF	TGCAGCGTTGAGCGACAGCCGCCTGCCTATGGCTACACCTTC
.	TRBV20-1	.	14	TRBJ1-4	CSASAGATNEKLFF	TGCAGTGCTAGTGCAGGGGCAACTAATGAAAAACTGTTTTTT
.	TRBV19	TRBD1	13	TRBJ1-1	CASRQGSGAEAFF	TGTGCCAGTAGACAGGGGTCCGGGGCTGAAGCTTTCTTT
.	TRBV20-1	.	13	TRBJ2-7	CSASWRPPYEQYF	TGCAGTGCTAGTTGGAGACCACCCTACGAGCAGTACTTC
.	TRBV5-1	TRBD2	12	TRBJ2-5	CASSRTSDPRDF	TGCGCCAGCAGCCGGACTAGCGACCCTCGGGACTTC
.	TRBV19	.	15	TRBJ2-1	CASSIGNGAYNEQFF	TGTGCCAGTAGTATAGGAAACGGGGCCTACAATGAGCAGTTCTTC
once	TRBV5-1	TRBD1	18	TRBJ2-5	CASSSNTGTGGRMETQYF	TGCGCCAGCAGCTCGAATACCGGGACAGGGGGAAGGATGGAGACCCAGTACTTC
once	TRBV15	TRBD1	17	TRBJ1-2	CATSRGPGQGQNYGYTF	TGTGCCACCAGCAGAGGCCCGGGACAGGGTCAGAACTATGGCTACACCTTC
.	TRBV7-3	TRBD2	15	TRBJ2-1	CASSLGLAAYNEQFF	TGTGCCAGCAGCTTAGGACTAGCGGCGTACAATGAGCAGTTCTTC
.	TRBV9	.	13	TRBJ2-2	CASSVTFTGELFF	TGTGCCAGCAGCGTAACTTTTACCGGGGAGCTGTTTTTT
.	TRBV3-1/TRBV3-2	.	15	TRBJ1-2	CASSQDWVQVYGYTF	TGTGCCAGCAGCCAAGATTGGGTCCAGGTCTATGGCTACACCTTC
.	TRBV5-4	TRBD2	16	TRBJ2-2	CASSHRTSGNTGELFF	TGTGCCAGCAGCCACCGGACTAGCGGAAACACCGGGGAGCTGTTTTTT
.	TRBV2	.	15	TRBJ1-1	CASSDQGPRNTEAFF	TGTGCCAGCAGTGACCAGGGCCCCAGAAACACTGAAGCTTTCTTT
.	TRBV29-1	TRBD1	13	TRBJ1-5	CSVWTGEGQPQHF	TGCAGCGTTTGGACAGGGGAGGGTCAGCCCCAGCATTTT
once	TRBV7-3	.	15	TRBJ2-5	CASSLTWTQQETQYF	TGTGCCAGCAGCTTAACTTGGACACAACAAGAGACCCAGTACTTC
once	TRBV7-3	TRBD2	13	TRBJ2-1	CASSLWRENEQFF	TGTGCCAGCAGCTTGTGGCGGGAGAATGAGCAGTTCTTC
.	TRBV7-2	TRBD2	17	TRBJ2-1	CASSAPGASGVYNEQFF	TGTGCCAGCAGCGCCCCAGGGGCTAGCGGGGTATACAATGAGCAGTTCTTC
.	TRBV27	.	11	TRBJ1-5	CASGWRQPQHF	TGTGCCAGCGGGTGGAGGCAGCCCCAGCATTTT
once	TRBV18	.	14	TRBJ2-7	CASSLRAPPGEQYF	TGTGCCAGCTCACTGAGGGCCCCCCCTGGAGAGCAGTACTTC
.	TRBV6-1	.	13	TRBJ2-1	CASSEGGGGEQFF	TGTGCCAGCAGTGAAGGGGGGGGCGGTGAGCAGTTCTTC
few	TRBV4-3	TRBD1	17	TRBJ1-2	CASSQSGTAHFRGGYTF	TGCGCCAGCAGCCAGTCCGGGACAGCTCATTTCAGGGGTGGCTACACCTTC
.	TRBV19	.	13	TRBJ1-1	CASAIQGGTEAFF	TGTGCCAGCGCAATACAGGGTGGCACTGAAGCTTTCTTT
.	TRBV10-3	TRBD1	12	TRBJ1-1	CATGQMNTEAFF	TGTGCCACGGGACAGATGAACACTGAAGCTTTCTTT